This T cell receptor beta chain was identified in a study of T cells in Graves' hyperthyroidism and ophthalmopathy. The CDR3 has 15 amino acids. V was pared by 5 bases and J by 0 bases, with 14 bases between. Per the germline V gene, CDR1 is SEHNR and CDR2 is FQNEAQ (reference sequence). TCR beta CDR3 region amplification was performed from RNA transcripts. HTBI primers were used for first-round RT-PCR of the TCR CDR3. In TCRdb, the multiplex PCR reads were re-called with MiXCR into one record per CDR3 protein. The sample has roughly 650,000 distinct CDR3 sequences, approximately 15% seen once; the top ten hold less than 3.5%. In the ophthalmopathy cohort, Clinical Activity Score was at least 3, NOSPECS grade at least 4, and duration under 3 months. The PBMCs were taken from approximately 9.7 ml of fresh peripheral blood.

The specimen sequenced was blood. The chain uses TRBV7-9 and TRBJ2-7; the D is unclear. The TCR sequence derives from a middle-aged woman with Graves' ophthalmopathy. The CDR3 nucleotides are TGTGCCAGCAGCAGCGCACTGAGTTACTCCTACGAGCAGTACTTC. Translation: CASSSALSYSYEQYF.